The TCR beta chain under discussion was sequenced for a study of T cell responses to AZD1222 COVID-19 vaccine (dated by TCRdb to about 2021). Broadly, across the study: AZD1222 recipients given second doses at about 4 weeks or at about 12 weeks were pooled, since spike-specific TCR depth and breadth were not found to differ between the two schedules. Trial participants were enrolled by age into 18-55, 56-69 and 70-plus year subgroups, with approximately 160, 26 and 62 TCR-sequenced participants respectively. TCR sequencing was performed for over 230 trial participants, of whom around 200 were given two doses of AZD1222 and some 26 were given two doses of MenACWY control vaccine. The study at large found these results: CD4 TCRs associated with the vaccine covered the entire spike protein, and the dominant responses were in regions 160-218 and 743-854. Because no day 14 peak-response samples were available, the repertoires could be characterized only after the peak T cell response. Participants were mostly white British, with more females than males. The authors suggested clonal diversity may have been underestimated. Nearly half of unique spike-specific TCRs reportedly recognized epitopes outside regions mutated in the B.1.351 and B.1.1.7 variants. Spike-specific TCR breadth and depth rose significantly after two AZD1222 doses compared with day 0 and with MenACWY recipients. In the small 56-69-year group, the increase in depth fell short of significance, most likely because of low power. Conclusions about previously exposed vaccinees are limited, since just 5 or 6 AZD1222 recipients were seropositive for SARS-CoV-2 at baseline.

The CDR3 regions of human TCRbeta chains were subjected to immunosequencing. For the original study's pipeline: TCRs in the repertoires were compared against a reference library of SARS-CoV-2-specific TCRs that had been generated with the MIRA antigen-specificity platform. Breadth meant the fraction of unique TCRs that were SARS-CoV-2-associated, whereas depth meant the fraction of total T cells that were SARS-CoV-2-associated. Using the MIRA data, every spike-specific TCR was mapped to the spike region that the TCR reacted to and assigned to either a CD4 or a CD8 class. Log10-transformed breadth and depth values were compared by one-way ANOVA with Sidak's multiple comparisons tests. Drawn from immuneACCESS, this table holds only the in-frame rearrangements with V and J called that TCRdb kept. Clones are partly lost; checked studies trace under half to an unresolved V gene and leave the rest unexplained. That table gives V, J and clone size, and the DNA gave D and trimming. Recorded for this sample are 130,000 to 150,000 clones; 91% of them occurred a single time. Approximately 5.2% of the sample is held by the ten biggest clonotypes.

The intended sense of this specimen's time point label: baseline before first vaccination. Vaccinee samples were obtained from the UK trials COV001 and COV002, which included a single-blind randomized controlled phase 2/3 trial of AZD1222 (ChAdOx1 nCoV-19) in healthy adults. For TCRbeta chain sequencing, PBMC samples were collected from trial participants at day 0 and at day 28 after the second dose. The germline V gene sets CDR1 to SNHLY and CDR2 to FYNNEI. CDR3 length: 14 amino acids, cysteine to phenylalanine. Kept here is only the CDR3 DNA, which spans 42 bases and is read in frame from base 1. Trimming accounts for 5 bases at V and 9 bases at J, while the number of junction bases matched to no gene is 9. Notes on this clone: No antigen is known for it. Nothing much larger sits one base from this clone, and base qualities are not available.

The sequence links TRBV2 to TRBJ2-1, and 8 junction bases match TRBD2. The sequence was collected from an adult in good health. The sample consisted of peripheral blood, taken on day 0 of AZD1222 vaccination. The CDR3 sequence is CASSKSGREGEQFF. The nucleotide sequence reads TGTGCCAGCAGTAAAAGCGGGAGAGAGGGTGAGCAGTTCTTC.